A selection of T cell receptor beta chains follows, all from one sample in a study of read filtering for tumor transcriptome and immune sequencing. TCRdb re-called the reads with MiXCR, one entry per CDR3 protein. The sample records some 120,000 distinct CDR3 sequences, under 15% being singletons. The sequenced material came from a population of CD138-negative cells sorted from bone marrow. Receptor source: a donor at least 40 years old with multiple myeloma. Both conserved end residues are part of each CDR3. Fields, in order: clone size, J gene, V gene, D gene, CDR3 DNA, CDR3 protein. The D gene is left open where the match is weak. A row's size may be missing; if present it is once, few, many or a size class.

>many|TRBJ2-3|TRBV9|-
TGTGCCAGCAGCTCCGGCGGTGGCGGGGTGGTGGATACGCAGTATTTT
CASSSGGGGVVDTQYF
>many|TRBJ2-7|TRBV24-1|-
TGTGCCACCAGTGATGGTGCAGCTTACGAGCAGTACTTC
CATSDGAAYEQYF
>many|TRBJ2-1|TRBV6-2/TRBV6-3|TRBD2
TGTGCCAGCAGTTACCCTAGCGGGAGGGCCTACAATGAGCAGTTCTTC
CASSYPSGRAYNEQFF
>many|TRBJ2-5|TRBV3-1|-
TGTGCCAGCAGCCAAGCCCATGGAGAGACCCAGTACTTC
CASSQAHGETQYF
>many|TRBJ2-3|TRBV11-3|TRBD1
TGTGCCAGCAGCTCCCGGACAGGGGCAGATACGCAGTATTTT
CASSSRTGADTQYF
>many|TRBJ2-3|TRBV20-1|-
TGCAGTGTCGAACCTTCTCCTAGCACAGATACGCAGTATTTT
CSVEPSPSTDTQYF
>few|TRBJ1-1|TRBV18|-
TGTGCCAGCTCACCTTTGGCCAGTCAGAACACTGAAGCTTTCTTT
CASSPLASQNTEAFF
>-|TRBJ2-7|TRBV20-1|TRBD2
TGCAGTGCGGGGGGGAGCTCCTACGGGCAGTACTTC
CSAGGSSYGQYF
>few|TRBJ2-6|TRBV7-3|-
TGTGCCAGCAGCGGACCCCGTGGGGCCAACGTCCTGACTTTC
CASSGPRGANVLTF
>-|TRBJ2-5|TRBV6-6|TRBD1
TGTGCCAGCGGGGACAGCCAAGAGACCCAGTACTTC
CASGDSQETQYF
>many|TRBJ1-1|TRBV6-6|TRBD1
TGTGCCAGCAGTTATCCGGGACAGGGTGCATTGAGCGGTGAAGCTTTCTTT
CASSYPGQGALSGEAFF
>many|TRBJ2-5|TRBV7-2|-
TGTGCCAGCAGCTACAACCCGGGGCCAGAGACCCAGTACTTC
CASSYNPGPETQYF
>many|TRBJ1-2|TRBV20-1|TRBD1
TGCAGTGCTCCAAGGGACAGGGGGTTCTTTGGCTACACCTTC
CSAPRDRGFFGYTF
>many|TRBJ2-3|TRBV5-1|-
TGCGCCAGCAGCTTGGAGGGACATATCACAGATACGCAGTATTTT
CASSLEGHITDTQYF
>many|TRBJ2-3|TRBV20-1|-
TGCAGTGCCCACCGGACCCTAGCTCCGACAGATACGCAGTATTTT
CSAHRTLAPTDTQYF
>many|TRBJ2-5|TRBV6-2/TRBV6-3|-
TGTGCCAGCAGTTATGTGGGGTATGAGACCCAGTACTTC
CASSYVGYETQYF
>many|TRBJ1-5|TRBV7-2|-
TGTGCCAGCAGCTTAGACGGACTTAGCAATCAGCCCCAGCATTTT
CASSLDGLSNQPQHF
>many|TRBJ2-6|TRBV3-1|-
TGTGCCAGCAGCCTCTGGAGGGGTGCTGGGGCCAACGTCCTGACTTTC
CASSLWRGAGANVLTF
>few|TRBJ1-3|TRBV5-6|-
TGTGCCAGCAGCTTGTCAGGGGCGACGATGGGAAACACCATATATTTT
CASSLSGATMGNTIYF
>-|TRBJ2-3|TRBV29-1|-
TGCAGCGTTGAGATCGGCGGGATCGGCATAGATACGCAGTATTTT
CSVEIGGIGIDTQYF
>-|TRBJ2-3|TRBV5-1|TRBD2
TGCGCCAGCAGCTCGGGACTAGCGGGGGAGAGAGATACGCCGTATTTT
CASSSGLAGERDTPYF
>many|TRBJ2-2|TRBV5-1|-
TGCGCCAGCAACGTAGAGGGAAACACCGGGGAGCTGTTTTTT
CASNVEGNTGELFF
>many|TRBJ1-5|TRBV2|TRBD1
TGTGCCAGCAATAGCGTAAGAAGACAGGGTCCCCAGCATTTT
CASNSVRRQGPQHF
>few|TRBJ2-1|TRBV25-1|-
TGTGCCAGCAGTGAACAGGGACAATACAATGAGCAGTTCTTC
CASSEQGQYNEQFF
>-|TRBJ2-2|TRBV19|TRBD2
TGTGCCAGTAGTCCCGGGACTAGCGGGAGGGCCAAGGTCGGGGAGCTGTTTTTT
CASSPGTSGRAKVGELFF
>many|TRBJ1-5|TRBV3-1|-
TGTGCCAGCAGCCAAGATTCGAGGGGCCGGAATCAGCCCCAGCATTTT
CASSQDSRGRNQPQHF
>many|TRBJ2-5|TRBV6-1|-
TGTGCCAGCAGTTTAAGCACAGCTCCGGGAGAGACCCAGTACTTC
CASSLSTAPGETQYF
>many|TRBJ1-1|TRBV6-2/TRBV6-3|-
TGTGCCAGCAGTGAACACAGGAATAATATGAACACTGAAGCTTTCTTT
CASSEHRNNMNTEAFF